Presented here are 32 T cell receptor beta chains from one specimen sequenced in a study of PD-1 blockade in classical Hodgkin lymphoma. This sample's time point: cycle 4 day 1 (C4D1), after around six weeks of nivolumab. The patients all showed relapse after autologous stem cell transplantation, while their brentuximab vedotin exposure varied. Only in-frame clones appear in the TCRdb table, and some are missing; sequencing was by immunoSEQ multiplex PCR. The sample holds around 23,000 clones, about 80% seen once. This material consisted of peripheral blood mononuclear cells (PBMCs), taken before the fourth cycle of nivolumab. These receptors originate from a human donor with classical Hodgkin lymphoma.

The V call is TRBV19, the J call TRBJ1-2, with D possibly TRBD1 on 6 matching bases. CDR3 length: 17 amino acids. Germline CDR1 LNHDA, CDR2 SQIVND (reference sequence). Trimming left V 2 bases short and J 3 bases short, with 19 bases between. As DNA, the CDR3 is TGTGCCAGTAGTATATTGAACAGGGATGGGGTATACTATGGCTACACCTTC. Residues: CASSILNRDGVYYGYTF.

As for this clone: The identical CDR3 is also encoded by other nucleotide sequences in the sample. The V gene is TRBV30, the J gene TRBJ1-5, with D possibly TRBD1 on 5 matching bases. Germline V CDR1 and CDR2: GTSNPN, SVGIG (reference sequence). There are 15 residues in the CDR3. V was pared by 0 bases and J by 0 bases, with 9 bases between. CDR3 protein: CAWSVRGTSNQPQHF. The CDR3 bases are TGTGCCTGGAGTGTACGAGGGACTAGCAATCAGCCCCAGCATTTT.

The gene calls are TRBV6-5 and TRBJ2-1, with 10 bases lining up with TRBD2. The CDR3 extends over 15 amino acids. Germline V gives CDR1 MNHEY, CDR2 SVGAGI. Trimming took 2 bases from V and 6 from J; bases not matched to a gene: 4. Here the CDR3 DNA reads TGTGCCAGCAGTTACATAGCGGGAGGCTCCAATGAGCAGTTCTTC. Its protein product is CASSYIAGGSNEQFF.

This chain uses TRBV7-9 with TRBJ2-6, with a possible D match to TRBD2 (5 bases). Germline assignment: CDR1 SEHNR and CDR2 FQNEAQ (reference sequence). The CDR3 covers 13 residues. V was clipped by 8 bases and J by 4 bases, with 9 bases between them. The DNA of the CDR3 is TGTGCCAGCCGAGGGAGCGGGGCCAACGTCCTGACTTTC. This translates into CASRGSGANVLTF.

The CDR3 DNA reads TGTGCCAGTTCGAGACAGGGGGCCAAAAACATTCAGTACTTC. Its protein is CASSRQGAKNIQYF. The chain recombines TRBV28 with TRBJ2-4; 8 bases align to TRBD1. The ends lost 9 bases at V and 1 base at J; junction bases unmatched: 5. The CDR3 covers 14 residues. Germline CDR1 MDHEN, CDR2 SYDVKM.

This sequence joins TRBV2 and TRBJ2-3; no firm D call. Germline V gene data show CDR1 as SNHLY and CDR2 as FYNNEI. V shed 8 bases and J shed 1 base, with 4 bases lying between them. The CDR3 sequence is 11 residues long. The CDR3 nucleotides read TGTGCCAGCGAACGCACAGATACGCAGTATTTT. Its protein is CASERTDTQYF. Together with reference TRBV2 and TRBJ2-3, the CDR3 gives the full variable domain: EPEVTQTPSHQVTQMGQEVILRCVPISNHLYFYWYRQILGQKVEFLVSFYNNEISEKSEIFDDQFSVERPDGSNFTLKIRSTKLEDSAMYFCASERTDTQYFGPGTRLTVL.

V and J are TRBV6-5 and TRBJ1-4; no reliable D call. The CDR3 has 13 amino acids. Trimming removed 4 bases from V and 5 bases from J, with 8 bases in between. Germline CDR1 MNHEY, CDR2 SVGAGI. Here the CDR3 reads CASSSRINEKLFF. Here the CDR3 DNA reads TGTGCCAGCAGTTCCCGAATAAATGAAAAACTGTTTTTT.

The count of this clone is one. The rearrangement links TRBV7-9 to TRBJ1-2, with TRBD1 matching over 7 bases. The J segment lost 2 bases and the V segment lost 5 bases, leaving 11 bases of the junction unmatched. The CDR3 is 16 amino acids. Germline V gene sequence: CDR1 SEHNR, CDR2 FQNEAQ (reference sequence). The CDR3 loop is CASSPIPGTENYGYTF. In nucleotides, the CDR3 is TGTGCCAGCAGCCCAATACCAGGGACAGAAAACTATGGCTACACCTTC.

The V and J genes are TRBV4-3 and TRBJ1-1; D is ambiguous. The germline V gene encodes CDR1 LGHNA and CDR2 YSLEER. The V end was cut by 1 base, the J end by 5 bases, with 14 bases between. CDR3 length: 15 residues. CDR3 region: CASSQGPRSWTEAFF. CDR3 bases: TGCGCCAGCAGCCAAGGGCCCAGGTCGTGGACTGAAGCTTTCTTT.

The rearrangement uses TRBV5-4 and TRBJ2-1; 10 bases fit TRBD2. Trimming at V came to 2 bases and at J to 4 bases, leaving 3 bases not matched to a gene. Germline V gene sequence: CDR1 SGHNT, CDR2 YYREEE (reference sequence). The CDR3 is 15 amino acids. The CDR3: CASSFSGGIYNEQFF. The CDR3 region has the DNA TGTGCCAGCAGCTTTAGCGGGGGGATTTACAATGAGCAGTTCTTC.

The V gene is TRBV7-3, the J gene TRBJ2-1, with 8 nucleotides matching TRBD2. V lost 5 bases and J lost 10; bases outside the gene matches: 13. The CDR3 has 15 residues. From germline, CDR1 is SGHTA and CDR2 FQGTGA. The CDR3 spells CASSPGLDKGYEQFF. In DNA form, the CDR3 reads TGTGCCAGCAGCCCGGGACTAGATAAAGGGTACGAGCAGTTCTTC.

CDR3 protein: CASSSLEADSNQPQHF. The CDR3 coding sequence is TGTGCCAGCAGTTCCCTTGAGGCGGATAGCAATCAGCCCCAGCATTTT. The chain couples TRBV28 to TRBJ1-5; the D is unclear. This CDR3 comprises 16 residues. Germline CDR1 reads MDHEN; CDR2 reads SYDVKM. V lost 4 bases to trimming and J lost 0 bases, with 13 bases between them.

A single count supports this clone. V and J are TRBV7-8 and TRBJ2-5; D is uncertain. CDR1 is SGHVS, CDR2 FQNEAQ, per germline. The CDR3 is 14 residues long. V dropped 3 bases and J dropped 2 bases, with 10 bases sitting between them. The CDR3 loop reads CASSLEPGQETQYF. In DNA form, the CDR3 reads TGTGCCAGCAGCTTGGAACCCGGACAAGAGACCCAGTACTTC.

The chain employs TRBV7-2 and TRBJ1-2; D gene unclear. Trimming cost V 8 bases and J 2 bases, with 12 bases left between them. The CDR3 spans 13 residues. Looked up from germline, CDR1 is SGHTA and CDR2 is FQGNSA. The DNA for the CDR3 is TGTGCCAGCCGTCGTGACATAAACTATGGCTACACCTTC. Translation gives CASRRDINYGYTF.

This chain joins TRBV5-4 and TRBJ2-5; D is possibly TRBD2 (6 bases). The germline CDR1 and CDR2 sequences are SGHNT and YYREEE (reference sequence). The V gene lost 0 bases and the J gene lost 1 base, with 10 bases spanning the gap. This CDR3 has 15 amino acids. The CDR3 coding sequence is TGTGCCAGCAGCTTGGCCCTAGCGCGCCAAGAGACCCAGTACTTC. Its translation is CASSLALARQETQYF.

This chain links TRBV9 with TRBJ2-7; D gene uncertain. The V and J ends lost 0 bases and 4 bases respectively, with 11 bases between them. The germline gives CDR1 SGDLS, CDR2 YYNGEE. CDR3 size: 14 residues. CDR3 nucleotides: TGTGCCAGCAGCGTAGGTGTTAGTTCTTACGAGCAGTACTTC. Translation gives CASSVGVSSYEQYF. Together with reference TRBV9 and TRBJ2-7, the CDR3 gives the full variable domain: DSGVTQTPKHLITATGQRVTLRCSPRSGDLSVYWYQQSLDQGLQFLIQYYNGEERAKGNILERFSAQQFPDLHSELNLSSLELGDSALYFCASSVGVSSYEQYFGPGTRLTVT.

The V gene is TRBV4-2, the J gene TRBJ2-7; D is ambiguous. The CDR3 sequence is 13 residues long. Germline V CDR1 and CDR2: LGHNA, YNFKEQ. The V end lost 4 bases, the J end lost 4 bases, and 11 bases lay between the germline ends. The CDR3 loop reads CASSPLNGYEQYF. The CDR3 bases are TGTGCCAGCAGCCCGCTCAATGGGTACGAGCAGTACTTC.

This clone has more than one count but fewer than ten. The chain uses TRBV5-1 and TRBJ2-3; 9 bases are shared with TRBD2. The CDR3 covers 17 residues. V trimming: 4 bases; J trimming: 3 bases; junction bases outside the gene matches: 12. Germline assignment: CDR1 SGHRS and CDR2 YFSETQ. Written as DNA, the CDR3 is TGCGCCAGCAGCCTTCAACCCGGACTAGCGATGACAGATACGCAGTATTTT. The encoded protein is CASSLQPGLAMTDTQYF.

The genes are TRBV5-1 and TRBJ2-7; 12 bases agree with TRBD2. Trimming took 3 bases from V and 2 from J; bases not matched to a gene: 0. The length of the CDR3 is 14 residues. Per germline, CDR1 SGHRS and CDR2 YFSETQ. The CDR3 loop is CASSSSGRAYEQYF. For the CDR3, the DNA is TGCGCCAGCAGCTCTAGCGGGAGGGCCTACGAGCAGTACTTC.

The chain joins TRBV7-3 to TRBJ2-1; TRBD2 matches at 8 bases. This CDR3 has 15 residues. V was clipped by 0 bases and J by 8 bases; unmatched bases: 6. Germline V CDR1 and CDR2: SGHTA, FQGTGA. The CDR3 DNA is TGTGCCAGCAGCTTAACCGGGACTAGTGATTATGAGCAGTTCTTC. It translates to CASSLTGTSDYEQFF.

V usage is TRBV6-5 and J usage is TRBJ1-1; no firm D call. This CDR3 is 15 amino acids long. CDR1 is MNHEY and CDR2 is SVGAGI in the germline V gene. V lost 0 bases, J lost 1 base, and 9 bases lay in between. Here the CDR3 reads CASSYSVGSNTEAFF. CDR3 nucleotide sequence: TGTGCCAGCAGTTACTCAGTCGGGTCGAACACTGAAGCTTTCTTT.

The chain is built from TRBV6-5 and TRBJ1-1; no clear D. V was cut by 6 bases and J by 2 bases, with 10 bases left in between. CDR3 length equals 13 residues. Germline V CDR1 and CDR2: MNHEY, SVGAGI. The DNA for the CDR3 is TGTGCCAGCAGGCAGGAACCTAACACTGAAGCTTTCTTT. Its translation is CASRQEPNTEAFF.

This clone turned up a few times. The chain carries TRBV5-4 and TRBJ2-3; TRBD1 is a possible D gene (5 bases). The germline V and J ends were trimmed by 8 bases and 3 bases, with 16 bases remaining between them. The germline V gene has CDR1 SGHNT and CDR2 YYREEE (reference sequence). The CDR3 extends over 14 amino acids. For the CDR3, the DNA is TGTGCCAGGTTGGAAGGGGTATTGACAGATACGCAGTATTTT. Translation gives CARLEGVLTDTQYF. The full variable domain, with the rest looked up from reference TRBV5-4 and TRBJ2-3, is ETGVTQSPTHLIKTRGQQVTLRCSSQSGHNTVSWYQQALGQGPQFIFQYYREEENGRGNFPPRFSGLQFPNYSSELNVNALELDDSALYLCARLEGVLTDTQYFGPGTRLTVL.

There are a few counts of this clone. J is TRBJ2-2 and V is TRBV5-5; possible D gene TRBD1, 6 bases. Germline CDR1 SGHKS, CDR2 YYEKEE (reference sequence). Trimming left V 3 bases short and J 6 bases short, with 9 bases between. The CDR3 runs to 13 residues. The CDR3 reads CASSSQGAGELFF. CDR3 coding DNA: TGTGCCAGCAGCTCACAGGGAGCCGGGGAGCTGTTTTTT.

The chain carries TRBV5-1 and TRBJ1-2, with D uncertain. In germline, CDR1 is SGHRS, CDR2 YFSETQ. This CDR3 comprises 16 residues. Trimming cost V 4 bases and J 8 bases, with 24 bases left between them. The CDR3 here is CASSPESGPLMMGYTF. The DNA of the CDR3 is TGCGCCAGCAGCCCAGAATCGGGTCCACTTATGATGGGCTACACCTTC.

V usage is TRBV28 and J usage is TRBJ2-1; 11 bases fit TRBD2. The CDR3 has 15 residues. V shed 5 bases and J 7 bases; nucleotides not matched to a gene: 7. Germline CDR1 MDHEN, CDR2 SYDVKM. CDR3 DNA sequence: TGTGCCAGCAGTGATACTAGCGGGAGCGGTAATGAGCAGTTCTTC. It encodes CASSDTSGSGNEQFF.

This chain links TRBV6-5 with TRBJ1-1, with D uncertain. This CDR3 spans 13 amino acids. V gave up 2 bases and J gave up 3 bases, with 7 bases separating them. Per germline, CDR1 MNHEY and CDR2 SVGAGI. The CDR3 sequence: CASSYGRYTEAFF. The CDR3 bases are TGTGCCAGCAGTTACGGACGGTACACTGAAGCTTTCTTT.

The V gene is TRBV7-9, the J gene TRBJ1-1; D remains ambiguous. The germline gives CDR1 SEHNR, CDR2 FQNEAQ (reference sequence). V lost 1 base and J lost 11, with 14 bases in between. The CDR3 is 13 residues long. For the CDR3, the DNA is TGTGCCAGCAGCTTAGGGGTTAAGGAAGAGGCTTTCTTT. This codes for CASSLGVKEEAFF.

This chain connects TRBV11-3 to TRBJ2-7; 8 bases line up with TRBD1. The CDR3 sequence is 16 residues long. Germline V CDR1 and CDR2: SGHNT, YENEEA. J lost 13 bases, V lost 5 bases, and 22 bases had no gene match. CDR3 nucleotides: TGTGCCAGCAGCCAACCAGGACAGGGATCTACCTACGAGCGATACTTC. Translation gives CASSQPGQGSTYERYF. The whole variable domain, filled in from reference TRBV11-3 and TRBJ2-7, reads EAGVVQSPRYKIIEKKQPVAFWCNPISGHNTLYWYLQNLGQGPELLIRYENEEAVDDSQLPKDRFSAERLKGVDSTLKIQPAELGDSAVYLCASSQPGQGSTYERYFGPGTRLTVT.

The chain couples TRBV29-1 to TRBJ2-5, with D perhaps matching TRBD1 (5 bases). V shed 5 bases and J shed 5 bases, with 15 bases lying between them. CDR1 is SQVTM and CDR2 is ANQGSEA in the germline V gene. The CDR3 is made up of 13 amino acids. CDR3 sequence: CSVLRVERETQYF. The DNA of the CDR3 is TGCAGCGTTCTCAGGGTGGAGAGGGAGACCCAGTACTTC.

This chain connects TRBV6-6 to TRBJ2-1, with D possibly TRBD2 on 6 matching bases. Germline V lookup: CDR1 MNHNY, CDR2 SVGAGI (reference sequence). The CDR3 is 16 residues long. V was trimmed by 0 bases and J by 5 bases, leaving 14 bases between them. In nucleotides, the CDR3 is TGTGCCAGCAGTTACTCAATGGGGGGAACTAACAATGAGCAGTTCTTC. Encoded protein: CASSYSMGGTNNEQFF.

V and J are TRBV11-1 and TRBJ2-5, with unresolved D. Germline loops: CDR1 SGHAT, CDR2 FQDESV (reference sequence). The V gene lost 3 bases and the J gene lost 3 bases, with 11 bases spanning the gap. This CDR3 region has 14 residues. The CDR3 nucleotides read TGTGCCAGCAGCTTCGGACCGACGGAAGAGACCCAGTACTTC. Amino acid sequence: CASSFGPTEETQYF.